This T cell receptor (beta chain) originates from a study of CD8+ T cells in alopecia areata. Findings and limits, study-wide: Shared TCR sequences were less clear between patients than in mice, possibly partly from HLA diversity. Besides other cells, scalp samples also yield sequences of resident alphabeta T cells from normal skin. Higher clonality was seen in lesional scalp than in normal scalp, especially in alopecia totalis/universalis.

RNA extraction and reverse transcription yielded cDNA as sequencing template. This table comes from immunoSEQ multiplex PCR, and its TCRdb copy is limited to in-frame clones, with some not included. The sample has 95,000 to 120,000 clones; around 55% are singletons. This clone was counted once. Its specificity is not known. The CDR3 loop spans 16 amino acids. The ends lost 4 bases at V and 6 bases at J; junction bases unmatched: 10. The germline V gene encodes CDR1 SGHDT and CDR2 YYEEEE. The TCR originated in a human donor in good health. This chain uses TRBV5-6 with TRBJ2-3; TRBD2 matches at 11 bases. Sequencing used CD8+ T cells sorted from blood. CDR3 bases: TGTGCCAGCAGCCGACCGGGACTAGCGGTCCTCGATACGCAGTATTTT. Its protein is CASSRPGLAVLDTQYF. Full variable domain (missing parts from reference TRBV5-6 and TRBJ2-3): DAGVTQSPTHLIKTRGQQVTLRCSPKSGHDTVSWYQQALGQGPQFIFQYYEEEERQRGNFPDRFSGHQFPNYSSELNVNALLLGDSALYLCASSRPGLAVLDTQYFGPGTRLTVL.